Included here is one TCR beta chain sequence, with context. Its antigen is unknown. There are 14 residues in the CDR3. The ends were cut back, 5 bases at V and 10 bases at J, with 20 bases in the middle. CDR1 is MNHEY, CDR2 SVGAGI, per germline. 5'RACE, which relied on constant-segment primers, yielded TCR alpha and TCR beta cDNA libraries carrying sample barcodes and UMIs. One entry per CDR3 protein, called by TCRdb with MiXCR from the 5' RACE reads. The sample includes roughly 600,000 distinct CDR3 sequences, more than 15% of them seen just once. This specimen belongs to a study of T-cell memory formation after mild COVID-19. Study findings and constraints: Clones contracting over day 15 to 85 were CD4/CD8 balanced, with later expanders leaning CD4+. CM and EM subsets held most contracting CD4+ clones; EMRA held CD8+ ones. Pre-infection memory already had some responding clones, implying cross-reactive memory joined.

V is TRBV6-5 and J is TRBJ1-1, with D possibly matching TRBD1 (6 bases). Source material: PBMCs or a T cell subset sorted from them (not recorded which). This TCR came from an adult woman who had mild COVID-19 (a few samples of this study predate the infection). Cell type and time point are not known. The CDR3 DNA sequence: TGTGCCAGCAGTGGGAGCGGGGGCCACGGAGTAGCTTTCTTT. Translated: CASSGSGGHGVAFF.